This record covers a single T cell receptor (beta chain). Its matching antigen is unknown. The method was immunoSEQ multiplex PCR; TCRdb's version includes in-frame clones alone and lacks a portion of them. The sample consists of 160,000 or so clones, about 91% of them appearing once. The CDR3 runs 15 residues. The ends lost 4 bases at V and 3 bases at J; junction bases unmatched: 8. Germline V gene lookup returns CDR1 SGHAT and CDR2 FQNNGV. The data derive from a study of T cell responses to AZD1222 COVID-19 vaccine. Study results and caveats: Mostly white British, mostly female donors; authors suggested clonal diversity may be underestimated. The study found vaccine-associated CD4 TCRs spanning spike, dominant at 160-218 and 743-854.

The specimen was peripheral blood, collected on day 0 of AZD1222 vaccination. The J gene is TRBJ2-7, the V gene TRBV11-2; 8 positions agree with TRBD1. This sequence was found in an adult in good health. CDR3 protein: CASSWGGQGYYEQYF. CDR3 DNA sequence: TGTGCCAGCAGCTGGGGCGGACAGGGATACTACGAGCAGTACTTC. Filled out from reference TRBV11-2 and TRBJ2-7, the complete variable domain reads EAGVAQSPRYKIIEKRQSVAFWCNPISGHATLYWYQQILGQGPKLLIQFQNNGVVDDSQLPKDRFSAERLKGVDSTLKIQPAKLEDSAVYLCASSWGGQGYYEQYFGPGTRLTVT.